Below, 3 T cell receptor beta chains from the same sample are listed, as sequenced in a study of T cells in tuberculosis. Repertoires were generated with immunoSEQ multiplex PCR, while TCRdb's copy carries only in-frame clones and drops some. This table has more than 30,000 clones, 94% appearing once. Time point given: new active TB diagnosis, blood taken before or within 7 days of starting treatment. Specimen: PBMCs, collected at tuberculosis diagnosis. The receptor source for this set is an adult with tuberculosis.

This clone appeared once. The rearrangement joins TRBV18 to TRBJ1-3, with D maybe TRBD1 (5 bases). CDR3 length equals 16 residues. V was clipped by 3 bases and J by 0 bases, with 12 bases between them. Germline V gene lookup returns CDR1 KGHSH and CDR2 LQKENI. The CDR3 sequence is CASSPTGLDSGNTIYF. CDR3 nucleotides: TGTGCCAGCTCACCGACGGGACTCGACTCTGGAAACACCATATATTTT.

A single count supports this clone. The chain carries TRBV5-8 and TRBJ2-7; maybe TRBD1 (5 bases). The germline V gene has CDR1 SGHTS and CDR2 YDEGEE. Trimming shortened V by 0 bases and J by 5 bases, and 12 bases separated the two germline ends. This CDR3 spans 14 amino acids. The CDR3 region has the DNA TGTGCCAGCAGCTTGGGGCAGGGTCCTAACGAGCAGTACTTC. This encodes CASSLGQGPNEQYF.

The CDR3 loop is CASFRQGSYNEQFF. For the CDR3, the DNA is TGTGCCAGCTTCCGACAGGGATCCTACAATGAGCAGTTCTTC. J is TRBJ2-1 and V is TRBV7-2; TRBD1 matches 7 bases. There are 14 residues in the CDR3. The germline gives CDR1 SGHTA, CDR2 FQGNSA. With 8 bases clipped from V and 1 base from J, the junction kept 5 bases outside the gene matches. Full variable domain (rest looked up from reference TRBV7-2 and TRBJ2-1): GAGVSQSPSNKVTEKGKDVELRCDPISGHTALYWYRQSLGQGLEFLIYFQGNSAPDKSGLPSDRFSAERTGGSVSTLTIQRTQQEDSAVYLCASFRQGSYNEQFFGPGTRLTVL.